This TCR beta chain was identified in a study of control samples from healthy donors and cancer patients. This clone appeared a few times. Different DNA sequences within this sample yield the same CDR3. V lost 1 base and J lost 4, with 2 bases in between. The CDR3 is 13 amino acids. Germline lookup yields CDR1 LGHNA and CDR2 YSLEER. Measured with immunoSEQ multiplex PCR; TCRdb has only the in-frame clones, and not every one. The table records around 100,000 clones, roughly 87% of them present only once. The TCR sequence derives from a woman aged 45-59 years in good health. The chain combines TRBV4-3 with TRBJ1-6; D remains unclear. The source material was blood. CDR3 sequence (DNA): TGCGCCAGCAGCCAAGCGTATAATTCACCCCTCCACTTT. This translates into CASSQAYNSPLHF.